This TCR beta chain appears in the sequencing data of a study of T cell responses to AZD1222 COVID-19 vaccine. Findings and limits, study-wide: Of the AZD1222 recipients, only 5 or 6 were seropositive at baseline. Along spike, vaccine-associated CD4 TCRs were found throughout, with dominance at 160-218 and 743-854. Spike-specific TCRs gained breadth and depth after people received two AZD1222 doses.

With 2 bases removed from V and 1 base from J, the gap between germline ends came to 10 bases. This CDR3 has 15 residues. Germline CDR1 is SGHAT and CDR2 is FQNNGV. Pooling covered second doses at about 4 or about 12 weeks. Clones were read by immunoSEQ multiplex PCR, and TCRdb kept only the in-frame ones, dropping some. The repertoire has some 150,000 clones, 80% to 95% of them found once; the top ten carry about 3.3%. A remark on this clone: What it recognizes is unknown.

This chain uses TRBV11-2 with TRBJ2-3; D is perhaps TRBD1 (6 bases). The source of this sequence is an adult who received the AZD1222 COVID-19 vaccine. The source was peripheral blood, collected 28 days after the second AZD1222 dose. For the CDR3, the DNA is TGTGCCAGCAGCTTACTAAAGGGGGGCACAGATACGCAGTATTTT. Protein: CASSLLKGGTDTQYF.